This T cell receptor (beta chain) was recovered during a study of cytomegalovirus exposure and HLA in healthy donors (dated by TCRdb to the late 2010s). With respect to the entire study: An earlier analysis of around 600 of the donors reported more than 250 Gb of sequence data and more than 90 million unique TCR beta sequences from about 200 million T cells. An early release covering roughly 580 HLA-typed donors comprised about 300 gigabases of sequencing data and 85 million or so unique TCR sequences. Of the roughly 430 genotyped donors, 65% to 90% fell in the genetic ancestry cluster associated with self-reported Caucasian donors. The study aimed to test whether cataloging public T cell receptors could reveal signatures of past pathogen exposure. The T cell repertoires of roughly 660 subjects were profiled by immunosequencing and related to cytomegalovirus serostatus. Along with the roughly 710-subject first cohort, a separate validation cohort of about 110 different subjects was used. The study combined high-throughput TCR immunosequencing, statistical association of individual TCRs with disease status, and machine learning to predict cytomegalovirus infection status. A later analysis re-analyzed previously published TCR beta repertoires from approximately 670 donors and added high-resolution HLA genotyping to study TCR occurrence patterns. In the later analysis, no new phenotypic data were used to find candidate immune exposures; instead, reliance was placed on TCR beta sequences and their occurrence across donors. In an earlier analysis of 500 to 650 of the donors, high-throughput TCR beta sequencing was used to judge whether each TCR beta V gene segment behaved as functional or pseudogenic. Donor age, sex, ethnicity and CMV serostatus were compiled together with the repertoire data. In a later genetic analysis, genome-wide SNP genotypes for about 55% of the 666 donors were used, and that subset was treated as a discovery cohort. All discovery cohort repertoires had been generated on a single sequencing platform. HLA typing included class I and class II loci at four-digit resolution. Typing coverage varied by locus: 629-630 donors for A, B, C, DRB1 and DQB1; some 520 for DQA1; about 600 for DPA1; 450 to 480 for DPB1. About five DR-DQ haplotypes were treated as single units for association and clustering because of strong linkage in the cohort. Across some 400 genotyped donors of the cohort, an average of roughly 230,000 unique TCR beta nucleotide sequences per donor were sequenced, and roughly a sixth of those sequences were non-productive. The paper as a whole reports these results and caveats: Cytomegalovirus status was reported to be diagnosed by the classifier with high specificity and sensitivity in both the original and validation cohorts. The authors suggested that the approach could potentially be generalized to other disease states and immunological phenotypes. The earlier analysis of about 600 of the donors excluded approximately 15 rarely observed V segments, including chromosome 9 orphons, because counts were too low. In a later analysis, TCR association rates were found to vary across HLA loci, with the most associated TCRs seen for DRB1 alleles and the fewest for HLA-C alleles. Immune exposure information for the cohort was limited to CMV serostatus. A few of the identified cytomegalovirus-associated TCR beta chains were confirmed in vitro to be specific for cytomegalovirus antigens. Correlated functional status among segregating V segments might reflect linkage disequilibrium, but an unknown experimental factor could not be ruled out. A later analysis associated some 17,000 TCR beta sequences with specific HLA alleles at a false discovery rate of 0.05. In a later genetic analysis, fewer N-insertions in productive TCRs were reported among donors in an Asian-associated ancestry cluster than the roughly 710-donor mean. Several of the top co-occurrence clusters appeared to be linked to parvovirus B19, influenza, CMV and Epstein-Barr virus, according to a later analysis. Because HLA typing was unavailable for some donors at each locus, only the typed subset was used in association tests. A later analysis found that most CMV-associated TCR beta chains appeared HLA-restricted, with HLA associations seemingly driven largely by CMV exposure. A total of fewer than 200 TCR beta chains were listed by the study as associated with cytomegalovirus. When HLA alleles, especially DR and DQ, strongly co-occurred, TCR associations were difficult to assign to individual alleles. An association between a missense DCLRE1C variant and V-gene and J-gene trimming of TCR beta chains was found in a later genetic analysis and replicated in an independent cohort. In a later analysis, HLA-associated TCR beta chains showed more clonal expansion and lower generation probabilities than non-associated chains that were equally common. Sequencing depth was assumed to be roughly uniform across donors in the presence/absence analyses, though that assumption may not hold. A further reported finding was that TCR beta sequences accurately predicted the HLA-A and HLA-B alleles for most subjects in the first cohort. In this cohort, only TCR beta chains were sequenced, and detectable features were limited by the absence of alpha or paired-chain data. While some public TCRs were present in many individuals, most TCR sequences turned up only very rarely across donors. The 87-base-pair reads could not distinguish some IMGT-functional V segments, including TRBV6-2 and TRBV6-3, so those segments were excluded. A cluster of highly shared sequence variants was judged likely to be a technical artifact of the sequencing pipeline. In an earlier analysis of fewer than 700 of the donors, most TCR beta V segments appeared in productive rearrangements about 90% or about 30% of the time, broadly matching IMGT annotations.

The cohort was made up of around 720 healthy bone marrow donors. All cohort members were sampled while nominally healthy, although unrecorded immune exposures were likely present. The donor was CMV seronegative and was included in the group of about 400 seronegative cohort members. Each donor provided a peripheral blood sample, and peripheral blood mononuclear cells were used for TCR beta sequencing. The Qiagen DNeasy Blood Extraction Kit was used to extract genomic DNA from the blood cell samples. Concerning this clone itself: No antigen is known for it. Base qualities were left out, and no much larger clone turns up one base away.

The CDR3 contains 16 residues, cysteine and phenylalanine counted. Only the CDR3 region is kept as DNA, spanning 48 bases read in frame from base 1. V loses 2 bases at its end and J loses 6 bases; junction bases beyond the gene matches: 6. Sequences SGHRS (CDR1) and YFSETQ (CDR2) are obtained from the germline V gene. Library construction relied on the immunoSEQ multiplex PCR assay. The multiplex PCR relied on a mix of 60 forward primers for TCR Vbeta segments and 13 reverse primers for TCR Jbeta segments. A multiplex PCR assay on genomic DNA amplified the CDR3 region of rearranged TCR beta genes. On the Illumina HiSeq System, the amplified TCR beta libraries were sequenced as 87-base-pair reads. Concerning the study's data processing: Across the 670 or so repertoires, a later analysis counted some 81 million unique TCR beta chains, approximately 12 million of which were shared by at least two donors. A nearest-neighbor algorithm error-corrected the raw reads and collapsed the reads into unique sequences, merging closely related sequences to remove PCR and sequencing errors. To assign V, D and J gene segments, CDR3 sequences were aligned to IMGT reference sequences. For a sequence to be retained, at least a six-nucleotide match to both a V gene segment and a J gene segment was required. A rearrangement counted as productive if the CDR3 had no stop codons and remained in frame with V and J, and every other rearrangement counted as non-productive. CDR3 was defined according to IMGT convention as the region running from the second conserved V-encoded cysteine to the conserved J-encoded phenylalanine. The earlier analysis of about 640 of the donors excluded any sequence lacking an unambiguous match to a single V gene segment. In an earlier analysis of 587 of the donors, V segments were called functional above 56.7% productive rearrangements and were called segregating when the between-donor standard deviation exceeded 5%. A statistical classification framework was built to diagnose cytomegalovirus status from the catalog of TCR beta chain sequences. V and J gene assignment, in a later analysis, came from comparing TCR nucleotide sequences with IMGT/GENE-DB human TR gene sequences. In a later analysis, CDR3 sequences and most-parsimonious VDJ recombination scenarios were assigned using the TCRdist pipeline. In a later analysis, each TCR beta chain was defined by its CDR3 amino acid sequence together with its V-gene family, and reads lacking a unique V-gene family were excluded. A later analysis removed 592 highly shared, low-generation-probability nucleotide sequences to deal with suspected cross-contamination and a sequencing artifact. In a later analysis, a clonal expansion index for each public chain was calculated from normalized within-repertoire ranks of inferred template counts. Generation probabilities in a later analysis came from a VDJ recombination model fitted to out-of-frame rearrangements, and those results were checked against IGoR. In a later analysis, hypergeometric tests were used to score TCR-TCR, TCR-HLA and TCR-CMV co-occurrence, with a repertoire-size bias correction applied to TCR pairs. To estimate false discovery rates, a later analysis permuted the HLA or CMV assignments 20 times. In a later analysis, co-occurring TCRs were grouped using DBSCAN, with TCRdist sequence similarity added in when clustering inside HLA-allele-positive subsets. Co-occurrence clustering excluded repertoires with fewer than 30,000 or more than 120,000 public chains, plus five with anomalous nucleotide sharing. Held by TCRdb, this immuneACCESS table contains in-frame sequences only and omits some clones. Under half of the omission traces to an unresolved V gene where checked; the cause of the rest is unknown. The DNA gave D and trimming, while V, J and clone size come from that table. Across this sample there are roughly 200,000 clones, with roughly four fifths seen only once. The top ten clones comprise approximately 2% of the sample.

The sample taken for sequencing was PBMCs. This clonotype was sampled from a man aged 25-45 years in good health and CMV-seronegative. The V and J genes are TRBV5-1 and TRBJ2-2; TRBD2 fits 11 bases in the junction. The encoded CDR3 is CASSFTSGSAAGELFF. The nucleotides are TGCGCCAGCAGCTTTACTAGCGGGAGCGCCGCCGGGGAGCTGTTTTTT.